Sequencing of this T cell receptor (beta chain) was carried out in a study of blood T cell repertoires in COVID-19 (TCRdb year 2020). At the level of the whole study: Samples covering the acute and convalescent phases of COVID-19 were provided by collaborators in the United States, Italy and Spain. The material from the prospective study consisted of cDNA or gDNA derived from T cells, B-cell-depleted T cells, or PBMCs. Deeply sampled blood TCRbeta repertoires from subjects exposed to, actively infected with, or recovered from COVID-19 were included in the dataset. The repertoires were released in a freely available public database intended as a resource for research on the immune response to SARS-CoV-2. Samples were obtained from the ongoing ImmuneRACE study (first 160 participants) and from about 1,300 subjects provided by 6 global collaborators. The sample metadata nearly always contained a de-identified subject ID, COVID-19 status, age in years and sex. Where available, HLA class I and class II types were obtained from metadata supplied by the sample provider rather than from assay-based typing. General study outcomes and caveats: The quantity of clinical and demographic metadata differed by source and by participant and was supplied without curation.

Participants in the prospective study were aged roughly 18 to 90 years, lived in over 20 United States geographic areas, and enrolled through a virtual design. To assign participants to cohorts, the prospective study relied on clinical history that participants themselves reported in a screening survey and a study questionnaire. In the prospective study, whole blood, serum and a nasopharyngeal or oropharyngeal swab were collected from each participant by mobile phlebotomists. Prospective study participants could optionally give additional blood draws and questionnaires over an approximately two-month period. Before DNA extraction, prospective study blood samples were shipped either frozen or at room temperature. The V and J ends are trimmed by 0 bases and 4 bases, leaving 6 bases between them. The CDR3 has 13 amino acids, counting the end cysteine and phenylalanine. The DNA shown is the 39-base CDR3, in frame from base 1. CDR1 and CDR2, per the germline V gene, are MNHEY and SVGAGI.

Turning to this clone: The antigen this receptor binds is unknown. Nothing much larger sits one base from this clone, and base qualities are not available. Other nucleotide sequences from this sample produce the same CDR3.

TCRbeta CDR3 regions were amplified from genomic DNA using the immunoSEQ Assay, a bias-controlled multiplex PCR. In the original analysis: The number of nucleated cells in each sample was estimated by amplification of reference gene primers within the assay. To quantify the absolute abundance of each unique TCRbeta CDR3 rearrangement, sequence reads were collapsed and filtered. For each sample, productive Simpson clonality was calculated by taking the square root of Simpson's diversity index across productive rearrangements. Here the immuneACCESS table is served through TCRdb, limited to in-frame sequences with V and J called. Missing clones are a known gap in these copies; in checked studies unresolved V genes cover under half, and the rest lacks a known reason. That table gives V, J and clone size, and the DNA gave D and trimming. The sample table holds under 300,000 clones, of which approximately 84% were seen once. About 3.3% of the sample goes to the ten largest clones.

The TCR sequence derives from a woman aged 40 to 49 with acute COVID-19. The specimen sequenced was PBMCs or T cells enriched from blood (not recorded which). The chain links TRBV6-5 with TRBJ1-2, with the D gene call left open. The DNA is TGTGCCAGCAGTTACTCGGGAGGCTATGGCTACACCTTC. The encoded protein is CASSYSGGYGYTF.